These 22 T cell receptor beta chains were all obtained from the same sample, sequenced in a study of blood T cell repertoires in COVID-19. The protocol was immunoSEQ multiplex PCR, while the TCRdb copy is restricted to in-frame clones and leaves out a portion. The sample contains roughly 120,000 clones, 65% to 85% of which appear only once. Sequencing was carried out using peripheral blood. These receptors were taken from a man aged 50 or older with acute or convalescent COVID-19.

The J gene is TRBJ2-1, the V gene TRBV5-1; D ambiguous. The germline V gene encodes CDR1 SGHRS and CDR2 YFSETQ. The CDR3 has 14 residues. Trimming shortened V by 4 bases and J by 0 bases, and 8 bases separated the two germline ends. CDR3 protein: CASSPPSSYNEQFF. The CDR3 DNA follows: TGCGCCAGCAGCCCTCCGAGCTCCTACAATGAGCAGTTCTTC. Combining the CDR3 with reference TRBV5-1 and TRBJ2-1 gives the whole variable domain KAGVTQTPRYLIKTRGQQVTLSCSPISGHRSVSWYQQTPGQGLQFLFEYFSETQRNKGNFPGRFSGRQFSNSRSEMNVSTLELGDSALYLCASSPPSSYNEQFFGPGTRLTVL.

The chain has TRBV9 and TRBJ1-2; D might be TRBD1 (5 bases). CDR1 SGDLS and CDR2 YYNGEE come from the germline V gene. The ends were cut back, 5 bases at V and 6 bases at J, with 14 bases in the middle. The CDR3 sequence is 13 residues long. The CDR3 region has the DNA TGTGCCAGCAGAACCGGGACTCTAGATGGCTACACCTTC. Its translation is CASRTGTLDGYTF. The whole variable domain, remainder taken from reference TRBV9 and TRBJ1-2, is DSGVTQTPKHLITATGQRVTLRCSPRSGDLSVYWYQQSLDQGLQFLIQYYNGEERAKGNILERFSAQQFPDLHSELNLSSLELGDSALYFCASRTGTLDGYTFGSGTRLTVV.

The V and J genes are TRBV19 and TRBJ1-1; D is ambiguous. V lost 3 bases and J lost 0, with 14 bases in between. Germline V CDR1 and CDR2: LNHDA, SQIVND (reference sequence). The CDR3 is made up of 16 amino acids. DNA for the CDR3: TGTGCCAGTAGTATCAACCTCCCCGGGATGAACACTGAAGCTTTCTTT. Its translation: CASSINLPGMNTEAFF.

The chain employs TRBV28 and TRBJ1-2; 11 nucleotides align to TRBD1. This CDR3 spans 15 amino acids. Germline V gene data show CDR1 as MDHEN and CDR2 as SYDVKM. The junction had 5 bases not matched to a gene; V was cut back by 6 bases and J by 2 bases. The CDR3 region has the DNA TGTGCCAGCAGATCTGGGACAGGGGGAAACTATGGCTACACCTTC. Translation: CASRSGTGGNYGYTF.

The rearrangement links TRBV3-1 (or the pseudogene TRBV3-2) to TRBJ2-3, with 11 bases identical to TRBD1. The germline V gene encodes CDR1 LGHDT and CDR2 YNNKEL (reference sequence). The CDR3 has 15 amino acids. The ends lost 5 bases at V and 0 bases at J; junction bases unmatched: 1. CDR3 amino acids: CASSGQGASTDTQYF. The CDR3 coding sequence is TGTGCCAGCAGCGGACAGGGGGCTAGCACAGATACGCAGTATTTT.

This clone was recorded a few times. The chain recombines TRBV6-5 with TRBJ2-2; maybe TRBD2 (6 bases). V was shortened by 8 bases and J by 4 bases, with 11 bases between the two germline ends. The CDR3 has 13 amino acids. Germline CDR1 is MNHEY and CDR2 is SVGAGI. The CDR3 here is CASGRGGTGELFF. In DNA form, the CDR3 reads TGTGCCAGCGGCCGGGGAGGCACCGGGGAGCTGTTTTTT.

CDR3 DNA sequence: TGTGCCACCAGCAGACGCCCCGGGGGGATTACCGGGGAGCTGTTTTTT. Protein product: CATSRRPGGITGELFF. The J gene is TRBJ2-2, the V gene TRBV15, with 7 bases matching TRBD2. Germline V gene data show CDR1 as LNHNV and CDR2 as YYDKDF (reference sequence). The CDR3 has 16 residues. Trimming cost V 2 bases and J 5 bases; bases outside gene matches: 8.

The CDR3 is CASSYSGAGNTIYF. In nucleotides, the CDR3 is TGTGCCAGCAGTTACTCAGGGGCTGGAAACACCATATATTTT. The V and J genes are TRBV6-6 and TRBJ1-3; a weak D match, TRBD1 (5 bases). The germline gives CDR1 MNHNY, CDR2 SVGAGI (reference sequence). V lost 0 bases and J lost 2, with 5 bases in between. This CDR3 is 14 amino acids long.

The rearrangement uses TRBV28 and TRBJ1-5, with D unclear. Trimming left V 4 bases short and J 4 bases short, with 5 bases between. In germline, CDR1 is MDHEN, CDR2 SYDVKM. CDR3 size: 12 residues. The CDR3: CASSSLNQPQHF. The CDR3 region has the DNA TGTGCCAGCAGTTCCCTTAATCAGCCCCAGCATTTT.

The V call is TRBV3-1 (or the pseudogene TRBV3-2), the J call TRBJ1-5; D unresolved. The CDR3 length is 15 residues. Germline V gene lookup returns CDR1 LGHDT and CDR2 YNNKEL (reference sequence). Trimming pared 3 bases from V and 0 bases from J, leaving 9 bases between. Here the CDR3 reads CASSHTALSNQPQHF. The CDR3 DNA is TGTGCCAGCAGCCATACTGCTCTTAGCAATCAGCCCCAGCATTTT.

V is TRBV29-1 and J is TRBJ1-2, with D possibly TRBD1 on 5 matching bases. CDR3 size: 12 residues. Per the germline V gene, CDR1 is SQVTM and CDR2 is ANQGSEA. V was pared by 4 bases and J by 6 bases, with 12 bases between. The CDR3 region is CSVAGGGNGYTF. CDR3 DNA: TGCAGCGTTGCTGGGGGGGGGAATGGCTACACCTTC.

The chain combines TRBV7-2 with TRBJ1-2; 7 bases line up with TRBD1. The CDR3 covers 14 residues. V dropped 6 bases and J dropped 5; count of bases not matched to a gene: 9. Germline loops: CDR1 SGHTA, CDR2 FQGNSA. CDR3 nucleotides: TGTGCCAGCAGACCTACAGGGGCTGGGTATGGCTACACCTTC. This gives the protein CASRPTGAGYGYTF.

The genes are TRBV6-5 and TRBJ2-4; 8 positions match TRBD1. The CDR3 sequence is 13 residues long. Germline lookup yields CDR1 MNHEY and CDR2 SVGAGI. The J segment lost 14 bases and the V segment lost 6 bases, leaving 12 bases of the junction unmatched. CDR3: CASSKTQGGREYF. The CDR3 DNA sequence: TGTGCCAGCAGCAAAACACAGGGGGGTAGAGAGTACTTC.

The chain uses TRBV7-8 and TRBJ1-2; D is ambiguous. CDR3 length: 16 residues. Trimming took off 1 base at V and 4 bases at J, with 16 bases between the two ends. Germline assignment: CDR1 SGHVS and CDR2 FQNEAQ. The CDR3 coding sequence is TGTGCCAGCAGCTTAGATGCGGGAGCCCTCCTCTATGGCTACACCTTC. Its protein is CASSLDAGALLYGYTF.

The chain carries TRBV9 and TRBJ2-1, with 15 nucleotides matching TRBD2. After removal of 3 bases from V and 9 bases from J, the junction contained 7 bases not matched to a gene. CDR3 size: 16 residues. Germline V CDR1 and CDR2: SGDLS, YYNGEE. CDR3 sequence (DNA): TGTGCCAGCAGCGCTGGGACTAGCGGGGGGCGGATTGAGCAGTTCTTC. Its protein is CASSAGTSGGRIEQFF.

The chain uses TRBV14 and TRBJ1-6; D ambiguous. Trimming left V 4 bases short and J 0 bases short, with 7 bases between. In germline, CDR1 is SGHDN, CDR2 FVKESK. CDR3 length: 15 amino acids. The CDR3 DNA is TGTGCCAGCAGCCTCCTCGTCTCCTATAATTCACCCCTCCACTTT. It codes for CASSLLVSYNSPLHF.

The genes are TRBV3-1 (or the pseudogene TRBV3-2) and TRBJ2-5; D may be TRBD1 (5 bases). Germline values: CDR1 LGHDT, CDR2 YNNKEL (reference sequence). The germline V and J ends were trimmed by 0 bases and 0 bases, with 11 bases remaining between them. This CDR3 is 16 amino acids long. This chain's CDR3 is CASSQDETADQETQYF. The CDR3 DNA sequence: TGTGCCAGCAGCCAAGATGAGACAGCTGACCAAGAGACCCAGTACTTC.

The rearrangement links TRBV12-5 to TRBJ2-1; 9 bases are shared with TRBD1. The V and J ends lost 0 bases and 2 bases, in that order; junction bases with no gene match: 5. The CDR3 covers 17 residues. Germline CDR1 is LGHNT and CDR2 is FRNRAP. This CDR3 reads CASGLVQYRGPYNEQFF. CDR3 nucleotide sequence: TGTGCTAGTGGTTTGGTCCAATACAGGGGGCCCTACAATGAGCAGTTCTTC.

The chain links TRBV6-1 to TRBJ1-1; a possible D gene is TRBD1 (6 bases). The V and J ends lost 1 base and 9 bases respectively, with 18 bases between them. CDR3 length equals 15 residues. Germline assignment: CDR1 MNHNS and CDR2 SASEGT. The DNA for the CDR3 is TGTGCCAGCAGTGAAGGGGGAGGGGGGGCTGTGAAAGCTTTCTTT. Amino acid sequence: CASSEGGGGAVKAFF.

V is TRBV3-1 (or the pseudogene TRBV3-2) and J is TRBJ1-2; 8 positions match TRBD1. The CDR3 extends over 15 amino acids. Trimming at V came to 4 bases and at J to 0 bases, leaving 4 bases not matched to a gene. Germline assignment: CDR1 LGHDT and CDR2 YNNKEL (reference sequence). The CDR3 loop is CASSLRDRTNYGYTF. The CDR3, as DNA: TGTGCCAGCAGCCTCAGGGACAGGACTAACTATGGCTACACCTTC.

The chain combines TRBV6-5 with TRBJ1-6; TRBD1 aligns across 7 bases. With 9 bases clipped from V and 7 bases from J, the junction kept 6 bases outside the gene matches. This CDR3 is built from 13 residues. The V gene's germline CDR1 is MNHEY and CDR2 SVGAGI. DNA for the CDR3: TGTGCCAGTTTTCTGGACAGGAATTCACCCCTCCACTTT. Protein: CASFLDRNSPLHF.

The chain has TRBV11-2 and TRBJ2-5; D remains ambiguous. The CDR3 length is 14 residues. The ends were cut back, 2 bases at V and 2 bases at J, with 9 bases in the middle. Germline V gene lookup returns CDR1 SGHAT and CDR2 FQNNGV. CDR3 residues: CASSLTEIQETQYF. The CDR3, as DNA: TGTGCCAGCAGCTTAACAGAAATACAAGAGACCCAGTACTTC.